The 31 T cell receptor beta chains in this list originate from one sample, sequenced in a study of blood T cell repertoires in COVID-19. Produced via immunoSEQ multiplex PCR; TCRdb's table is partial and in-frame only. The table shows 85,000 to 90,000 clones, with over 80% occurring only once. The sequenced sample was peripheral blood. The receptors derive from a human donor in a cohort sampled during active COVID-19.

This clone was detected only a few times. The same CDR3 arises from other DNA sequences in this sample as well. The J gene is TRBJ2-7, the V gene TRBV9; 7 bases map to TRBD1. V lost 3 bases and J lost 2; bases outside the gene matches: 5. This CDR3 has 14 residues. Germline V gene data show CDR1 as SGDLS and CDR2 as YYNGEE. The CDR3 protein is CASSAGTDTYEQYF. As DNA, the CDR3 is TGTGCCAGCAGCGCCGGGACAGATACCTACGAGCAGTACTTC.

This rearrangement joins TRBV28 to TRBJ2-1, with 12 bases fitting TRBD1. CDR3 size: 14 residues. V was clipped by 9 bases and J by 7 bases; unmatched bases: 7. Germline V lookup: CDR1 MDHEN, CDR2 SYDVKM. CDR3 loop: CASYGDRGLNEQFF. The CDR3 region has the DNA TGTGCCAGTTATGGGGACAGGGGGCTGAATGAGCAGTTCTTC.

The chain recombines TRBV9 with TRBJ2-5; TRBD2 matches at 7 bases. V was pared by 0 bases and J by 2 bases, with 4 bases of the junction left unmatched. Germline loops: CDR1 SGDLS, CDR2 YYNGEE. The CDR3 sequence is 15 residues long. The CDR3 DNA follows: TGTGCCAGCAGCGTAGTGGGAGGGTCTCAAGAGACCCAGTACTTC. Translated: CASSVVGGSQETQYF.

The chain recombines TRBV3-1 (or the pseudogene TRBV3-2) with TRBJ1-1; D remains unclear. The germline CDR1 and CDR2 sequences are LGHDT and YNNKEL (reference sequence). CDR3 length: 15 amino acids. V was trimmed by 4 bases and J by 0 bases, leaving 12 bases between them. CDR3 DNA: TGTGCCAGCAGCCGGAGGATGGGGATGAACACTGAAGCTTTCTTT. Encoded protein: CASSRRMGMNTEAFF.

The chain's CDR3 is CASSSPGGYGYTF. The DNA of the CDR3 is TGTGCCAGTAGTAGTCCGGGGGGATATGGCTACACCTTC. The V gene is TRBV19, the J gene TRBJ1-2; possible D gene TRBD1, 5 bases. This CDR3 region has 13 residues. V lost 4 bases and J lost 5, with 11 bases in between. The germline V gene encodes CDR1 LNHDA and CDR2 SQIVND (reference sequence).

The chain has TRBV19 and TRBJ2-1; possible D gene TRBD2, 6 bases. The germline gives CDR1 LNHDA, CDR2 SQIVND (reference sequence). Trimming took 9 bases from V and 8 from J, leaving 17 bases between them. This CDR3 has 13 amino acids. Here the CDR3 DNA reads TGTGCCAGCCGGGGACTGGACGGGTATGAGCAGTTCTTC. This translates into CASRGLDGYEQFF.

The chain joins TRBV19 to TRBJ2-7; 9 nucleotides line up with TRBD1. J was trimmed by 3 bases and V by 4 bases; bases with no gene match: 7. Germline V gives CDR1 LNHDA, CDR2 SQIVND (reference sequence). The length of the CDR3 is 15 residues. CDR3 amino acids: CASSTPGTGIYEQYF. The CDR3 coding sequence is TGTGCCAGTAGTACCCCCGGGACAGGGATCTACGAGCAGTACTTC.

V gene TRBV2 combines with J gene TRBJ2-1; D is ambiguous. This CDR3 is 13 amino acids long. V lost 8 bases and J 7 bases, leaving 15 bases between the germline ends. From germline, CDR1 is SNHLY and CDR2 FYNNEI. The CDR3 nucleotides are TGTGCCAGCCAAACTCTGCGGCAGAATGAGCAGTTCTTC. Translated, it gives CASQTLRQNEQFF.

The V call is TRBV14, the J call TRBJ2-7, with 7 bases matching TRBD1. Germline V CDR1 and CDR2: SGHDN, FVKESK. The CDR3 extends over 15 amino acids. V was pared by 4 bases and J by 4 bases, with 10 bases of the junction left unmatched. The DNA for the CDR3 is TGTGCCAGCAGCCCCATAAGGGGGCAGTCGTACGAGCAGTACTTC. This encodes CASSPIRGQSYEQYF.

This clone was counted between two and nine times. J is TRBJ1-2 and V is TRBV21-1; the table's D call, TRBD1, was not checked against the DNA. TRBV21-1 is annotated as a pseudogene. This CDR3 comprises 16 residues. The CDR3 region is CASSMWDRHRTDGYTF. CDR3 nucleotides: TGTGCCAGCAGCATGTGGGACAGGCATCGCACGGATGGCTACACCTTC.

The CDR3 DNA reads as TGCAGCGTGCTCATAGAGGAGGAATACTATGGCTACACCTTC. Translation gives CSVLIEEEYYGYTF. The rearrangement joins TRBV29-1 to TRBJ1-2; D unclear. The V gene lost 6 bases and the J gene lost 3 bases, with 17 bases spanning the gap. The CDR3 is 14 amino acids. Germline CDR1 is SQVTM and CDR2 is ANQGSEA.

The J gene is TRBJ2-2, the V gene TRBV7-8; 10 bases align to TRBD2. Germline loops: CDR1 SGHVS, CDR2 FQNEAQ. This CDR3 has 21 amino acids. The ends lost 5 bases at V and 3 bases at J; junction bases unmatched: 21. The CDR3 reads CASSRTQANLGLASHTGELFF. The CDR3, as DNA: TGTGCCAGCAGCCGAACTCAAGCGAACCTGGGACTAGCGAGTCACACCGGGGAGCTGTTTTTT.

The V call is TRBV5-1, the J call TRBJ2-2; TRBD2 matches 9 bases. The CDR3 consists of 17 residues. CDR1 and CDR2 from the germline V gene are SGHRS and YFSETQ. The junction had 13 bases not matched to a gene; V was cut back by 5 bases and J by 5 bases. CDR3 coding DNA: TGCGCCAGCAGTTTCGGAGGGAGCGGGAGGAGAACCGGGGAGCTGTTTTTT. The encoded protein is CASSFGGSGRRTGELFF.

This clone was observed a single time. V is TRBV18 and J is TRBJ2-7; 8 nucleotides agree with TRBD2. J was trimmed by 4 bases and V by 3 bases; bases with no gene match: 11. This CDR3 spans 16 amino acids. Germline V gives CDR1 KGHSH, CDR2 LQKENI. CDR3 bases: TGTGCCAGCTCACCGTACGTCAGCGGGAGTGAGTACGAGCAGTACTTC. Its translation: CASSPYVSGSEYEQYF.

With regard to this clone: At one end the junction does not follow the germline gene, possibly because of a read error. This sequence joins TRBV7-7 and TRBJ2-3; TRBD2 matches at 10 bases. CDR3 size: 15 residues. Germline V gene data show CDR1 as SSHAT and CDR2 as FNYEAQ (reference sequence). CDR3 sequence: CASSPGTSVSDTQYF. The CDR3 coding sequence is TGTGCTAGCAGCCCCGGGACTAGCGTCTCAGATACGCAGTATTTT. Full variable domain (outside the CDR3, taken from reference TRBV7-7 and TRBJ2-3): GAGVSQSPRYKVTKRGQDVTLRCDPISSHATLYWYQQALGQGPEFLTYFNYEAQPDKSGLPSDRFSAERPEGSISTLTIQRTEQRDSAMYRCASSPGTSVSDTQYFGPGTRLTVL.

The CDR3 sequence is CASSPLPASRRANEQFF. The CDR3 region has the DNA TGTGCCAGCAGTCCCCTCCCCGCCAGTCGGAGGGCCAATGAGCAGTTCTTC. The chain has TRBV6-6 and TRBJ2-1; possibly TRBD2 for D (6 bases). CDR1 is MNHNY and CDR2 is SVGAGI in the germline V gene (reference sequence). V dropped 5 bases and J dropped 6 bases, with 23 bases sitting between them. The CDR3 loop spans 17 amino acids.

V and J are TRBV5-8 and TRBJ2-4; perhaps TRBD1 as D (6 bases). This CDR3 is built from 14 residues. The ends were cut back, 2 bases at V and 0 bases at J, with 6 bases in the middle. Germline V gene data show CDR1 as SGHTS and CDR2 as YDEGEE. CDR3 nucleotide sequence: TGTGCCAGCAGCTTAGGGGGAGCCAAAAACATTCAGTACTTC. Protein product: CASSLGGAKNIQYF. Combining the CDR3 with reference TRBV5-8 and TRBJ2-4 gives the whole variable domain EAGVTQSPTHLIKTRGQQATLRCSPISGHTSVYWYQQALGLGLQFLLWYDEGEERNRGNFPPRFSGRQFPNYSSELNVNALELEDSALYLCASSLGGAKNIQYFGAGTRLSVL.

This clone is a singleton in its sample. The genes are TRBV5-1 and TRBJ2-3; 10 positions agree with TRBD1. The V gene's germline CDR1 is SGHRS and CDR2 YFSETQ. CDR3 length: 17 residues. The V gene end was trimmed by 0 bases and the J gene end by 3 bases; junction bases not matched to a gene: 7. CDR3 in DNA: TGCGCCAGCAGCTTGGCCGACAGGGGGCCGGAGACAGATACGCAGTATTTT. Its protein product is CASSLADRGPETDTQYF.

The V call is TRBV29-1, the J call TRBJ2-1; D remains unclear. Germline V gene sequence: CDR1 SQVTM, CDR2 ANQGSEA. The CDR3 covers 12 residues. The V end was cut by 7 bases, the J end by 3 bases, with 10 bases between. This CDR3 reads CSAPVVYNEQFF. DNA for the CDR3: TGCAGCGCCCCGGTGGTCTACAATGAGCAGTTCTTC.

The chain is built from TRBV7-2 and TRBJ2-2; D remains ambiguous. V lost 4 bases to trimming and J lost 1 base, with 7 bases between them. The germline gives CDR1 SGHTA, CDR2 FQGNSA. There are 14 residues in the CDR3. The CDR3: CASSSARNTGELFF. The CDR3 bases are TGTGCCAGCAGCTCAGCGAGGAACACCGGGGAGCTGTTTTTT.

The J gene is TRBJ2-7, the V gene TRBV10-3; weak D call: TRBD1 (5 bases). This CDR3 is built from 12 residues. Germline CDR1 ENHRY, CDR2 SYGVKD. Between the trimmed V and J ends, which lost 6 bases and 5 bases, there was a span of 11 bases. This CDR3 is CAISHEGDEQYF. CDR3 coding DNA: TGTGCCATCAGCCATGAAGGGGACGAGCAGTACTTC.

This sequence joins TRBV5-1 and TRBJ1-1; D unresolved. The V and J ends lost 0 bases and 1 base respectively, with 7 bases between them. The CDR3 consists of 14 residues. Germline V gene lookup returns CDR1 SGHRS and CDR2 YFSETQ. This CDR3 reads CASSLESGNTEAFF. The CDR3 DNA sequence: TGCGCCAGCAGCTTGGAGTCGGGGAACACTGAAGCTTTCTTT. Complete variable domain (other parts from reference TRBV5-1 and TRBJ1-1): KAGVTQTPRYLIKTRGQQVTLSCSPISGHRSVSWYQQTPGQGLQFLFEYFSETQRNKGNFPGRFSGRQFSNSRSEMNVSTLELGDSALYLCASSLESGNTEAFFGQGTRLTVV.

The chain employs TRBV15 and TRBJ1-2, with D unresolved. CDR1 LNHNV and CDR2 YYDKDF come from the germline V gene (reference sequence). The CDR3 covers 14 residues. V gave up 0 bases and J gave up 7 bases, with 12 bases separating them. CDR3 in amino acids: CATSRDSAGGGYTF. The CDR3 DNA reads TGTGCCACCAGCAGAGATAGCGCCGGAGGTGGCTACACCTTC. The full variable domain, completed using reference TRBV15 and TRBJ1-2, is DAMVIQNPRYQVTQFGKPVTLSCSQTLNHNVMYWYQQKSSQAPKLLFHYYDKDFNNEADTPDNFQSRRPNTSFCFLDIRSPGLGDTAMYLCATSRDSAGGGYTFGSGTRLTVV.

This clone has only one observation. V and J are TRBV3-1 (or the pseudogene TRBV3-2) and TRBJ2-5; 8 bases map to TRBD2. CDR3 length: 16 amino acids. In germline, CDR1 is LGHDT, CDR2 YNNKEL (reference sequence). The ends lost 4 bases at V and 5 bases at J; junction bases unmatched: 12. The CDR3 reads CASSPSRAGAWETQYF. CDR3 bases: TGTGCCAGCAGCCCCTCCCGAGCGGGAGCGTGGGAGACCCAGTACTTC.

This clone has just one count. The chain employs TRBV19 and TRBJ1-1, with 7 bases lining up with TRBD1. This CDR3 region has 17 residues. The junction had 10 bases not matched to a gene; V was cut back by 2 bases and J by 1 base. CDR1 is LNHDA and CDR2 is SQIVND in the germline V gene (reference sequence). The CDR3 reads CASSIMKRGQRNTEAFF. CDR3 DNA: TGTGCCAGTAGTATAATGAAAAGGGGACAGAGGAACACTGAAGCTTTCTTT.

The CDR3 DNA sequence: TGTGCCAGCAGTGAAATGTGGACTAGCGGACGCCTGCCGCTAGAGACCCAGTACTTC. This sequence encodes CASSEMWTSGRLPLETQYF. This chain links TRBV2 with TRBJ2-5; 10 bases line up with TRBD2. The CDR3 length is 19 residues. CDR1 SNHLY and CDR2 FYNNEI come from the germline V gene. J lost 4 bases, V lost 2 bases, and 16 bases had no gene match.

J is TRBJ1-3 and V is TRBV28; 7 bases line up with TRBD1. CDR1 MDHEN and CDR2 SYDVKM come from the germline V gene. The trim removed 5 bases at V and 4 bases at J, leaving 5 bases unmatched. The CDR3 length is 14 residues. The CDR3: CASSRGPSGNTIYF. CDR3 DNA: TGTGCCAGCAGTAGGGGGCCGTCGGGAAACACCATATATTTT.

The chain links TRBV7-3 to TRBJ2-3, with D possibly matching TRBD2 (6 bases). Germline V gene lookup returns CDR1 SGHTA and CDR2 FQGTGA. The V gene lost 2 bases and the J gene lost 6 bases, with 18 bases spanning the gap. CDR3 length: 16 amino acids. This CDR3 is CASSLSTGELGDTQYF. CDR3 bases: TGTGCCAGCAGCTTATCGACGGGAGAATTGGGCGATACGCAGTATTTT.

This chain joins TRBV5-1 and TRBJ2-4; weak D call: TRBD1 (6 bases). V lost 0 bases and J 2 bases, leaving 15 bases between the germline ends. In germline, CDR1 is SGHRS, CDR2 YFSETQ. The CDR3 contains 17 residues. CDR3 in amino acids: CASSLGDTTRTKNIQYF. CDR3 bases: TGCGCCAGCAGCTTGGGGGACACAACGAGGACCAAAAACATTCAGTACTTC.

V and J are TRBV18 and TRBJ1-2; 7 bases are shared with TRBD1. In germline, CDR1 is KGHSH, CDR2 LQKENI. J gave up 6 bases and V 3 bases, and 10 bases lay outside the gene matches. The CDR3 contains 15 residues. The CDR3 nucleotides read TGTGCCAGCTCACCTACCGGGACAGACATTGATGGCTACACCTTC. Translating it yields CASSPTGTDIDGYTF. The full variable domain, in which reference TRBV18 and TRBJ1-2 provide the parts outside the CDR3, is NAGVMQNPRHLVRRRGQEARLRCSPMKGHSHVYWYRQLPEEGLKFMVYLQKENIIDESGMPKERFSAEFPKEGPSILRIQQVVRGDSAAYFCASSPTGTDIDGYTFGSGTRLTVV.

The chain has TRBV11-2 and TRBJ2-5, with 7 bases identical to TRBD2. Unmatched junction bases numbered 3, after V lost 0 bases and J lost 2 bases. Germline loops: CDR1 SGHAT, CDR2 FQNNGV. This CDR3 is built from 15 residues. CDR3 amino acids: CASSLDRTRQETQYF. The CDR3 DNA follows: TGTGCCAGCAGCTTAGATAGGACTAGGCAAGAGACCCAGTACTTC.